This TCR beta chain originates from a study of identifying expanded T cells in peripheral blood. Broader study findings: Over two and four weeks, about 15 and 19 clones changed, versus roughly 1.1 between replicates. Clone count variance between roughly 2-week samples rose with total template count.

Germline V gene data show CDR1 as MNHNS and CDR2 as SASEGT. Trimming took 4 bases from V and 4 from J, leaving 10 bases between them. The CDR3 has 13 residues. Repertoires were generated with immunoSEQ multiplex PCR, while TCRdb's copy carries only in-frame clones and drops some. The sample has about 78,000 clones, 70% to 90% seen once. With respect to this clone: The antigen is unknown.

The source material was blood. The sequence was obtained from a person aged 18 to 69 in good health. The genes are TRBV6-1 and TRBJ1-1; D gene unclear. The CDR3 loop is CASSARPATEAFF. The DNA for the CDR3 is TGTGCCAGCAGTGCCCGACCGGCCACTGAAGCTTTCTTT.